The rows below give T cell receptor beta chains drawn from one sample of a study of blood T cell repertoires in COVID-19. The protocol was immunoSEQ multiplex PCR, while the TCRdb copy is restricted to in-frame clones and leaves out a portion. This sample yields fewer than 300,000 clones, of which about 85% are seen a single time; 10% to 15% belongs to the top ten. Sequencing used peripheral blood. Receptors were obtained from a human donor in a cohort sampled during active COVID-19. Each CDR3 is given with its conserved first and last residue. Fields, in order: clone size, J gene, V gene, D gene, CDR3 protein, CDR3 DNA. A D gene is named only where the DNA matches it firmly. For some rows the clone size is stated as once, few or many, or as a class when expanded; others skip it.

abundance: .
j_gene: TRBJ1-6
v_gene: TRBV27
d_gene: TRBD1
CDR3aa: CASSLGTGPSPLHF
CDR3nt: TGTGCCAGCAGTTTAGGGACAGGGCCATCACCCCTCCACTTT

abundance: few
j_gene: TRBJ2-2
v_gene: TRBV4-2
d_gene: .
CDR3aa: CASSQDGPELFF
CDR3nt: TGTGCCAGCAGCCAAGATGGGCCGGAGCTGTTTTTT

abundance: .
j_gene: TRBJ1-1
v_gene: TRBV2
d_gene: .
CDR3aa: CASSESVVTGTEAFF
CDR3nt: TGTGCCAGCAGTGAATCGGTCGTCACCGGCACTGAAGCTTTCTTT

abundance: .
j_gene: TRBJ2-1
v_gene: TRBV28
d_gene: .
CDR3aa: CASSFRAEPALEQFF
CDR3nt: TGTGCCAGCAGTTTTCGAGCCGAACCTGCTTTAGAGCAGTTCTTC

abundance: .
j_gene: TRBJ1-1
v_gene: TRBV3-1/TRBV3-2
d_gene: .
CDR3aa: CASSQVWGRRTEAFF
CDR3nt: TGTGCCAGCAGCCAAGTTTGGGGGAGGCGTACTGAAGCTTTCTTT

abundance: .
j_gene: TRBJ1-5
v_gene: TRBV30
d_gene: .
CDR3aa: CAWSVLQGRQPQHF
CDR3nt: TGTGCCTGGAGTGTACTACAGGGCCGACAGCCCCAGCATTTT

abundance: .
j_gene: TRBJ2-3
v_gene: TRBV12-3/TRBV12-4
d_gene: .
CDR3aa: CAQQGDADTQYF
CDR3nt: TGTGCCCAGCAAGGAGACGCAGATACGCAGTATTTT

abundance: .
j_gene: TRBJ1-1
v_gene: TRBV6-5
d_gene: .
CDR3aa: CASSFGGALGTEAFF
CDR3nt: TGTGCCAGCAGTTTTGGAGGGGCCCTTGGGACTGAAGCTTTCTTT

abundance: once
j_gene: TRBJ2-1
v_gene: TRBV15
d_gene: TRBD2
CDR3aa: CATSRGTSGGLNEQFF
CDR3nt: TGTGCCACCAGCAGGGGGACTAGCGGGGGACTCAATGAGCAGTTCTTC

abundance: few
j_gene: TRBJ2-3
v_gene: TRBV7-9
d_gene: .
CDR3aa: CASSLSSSTDTQYF
CDR3nt: TGTGCCAGCAGCTTGAGTTCCAGCACAGATACGCAGTATTTT

abundance: .
j_gene: TRBJ2-7
v_gene: TRBV7-9
d_gene: .
CDR3aa: CASSWTSTGPEQYF
CDR3nt: TGTGCCAGCAGCTGGACTTCTACAGGGCCCGAGCAGTACTTC

abundance: .
j_gene: TRBJ2-5
v_gene: TRBV30
d_gene: TRBD1
CDR3aa: CAWSDPGQGAETQYF
CDR3nt: TGTGCCTGGAGTGATCCGGGACAGGGGGCAGAGACCCAGTACTTC

abundance: .
j_gene: TRBJ2-2
v_gene: TRBV7-9
d_gene: .
CDR3aa: CASSLAETGELFF
CDR3nt: TGTGCCAGCAGCTTAGCGGAGACCGGGGAGCTGTTTTTT

abundance: .
j_gene: TRBJ1-1
v_gene: TRBV29-1
d_gene: .
CDR3aa: CSVVSRNTEAFF
CDR3nt: TGCAGCGTTGTTAGCCGGAACACTGAAGCTTTCTTT

abundance: .
j_gene: TRBJ1-2
v_gene: TRBV7-9
d_gene: TRBD1
CDR3aa: CASSGDRVFTF
CDR3nt: TGTGCCAGCAGCGGGGACAGGGTTTTCACCTTC

abundance: once
j_gene: TRBJ2-5
v_gene: TRBV25-1
d_gene: TRBD1
CDR3aa: CASSEMGIGQGETQYF
CDR3nt: TGTGCCAGCAGTGAAATGGGAATCGGACAGGGGGAGACCCAGTACTTC

abundance: .
j_gene: TRBJ2-5
v_gene: TRBV15
d_gene: TRBD1
CDR3aa: CATSRDRGQGKETQYF
CDR3nt: TGTGCCACCAGCAGAGATAGAGGACAGGGGAAAGAGACCCAGTACTTC

abundance: .
j_gene: TRBJ2-7
v_gene: TRBV9
d_gene: TRBD2
CDR3aa: CASSVGGTSGTYEQYF
CDR3nt: TGTGCCAGCAGCGTAGGGGGGACTAGCGGAACCTACGAGCAGTACTTC

abundance: .
j_gene: TRBJ1-2
v_gene: TRBV6-5
d_gene: .
CDR3aa: CASRAEPTMDGYTF
CDR3nt: TGTGCCAGCAGGGCCGAGCCGACTATGGATGGCTACACCTTC

abundance: .
j_gene: TRBJ1-2
v_gene: TRBV27
d_gene: .
CDR3aa: CASSLSGGYGYTF
CDR3nt: TGTGCCAGCAGTTTATCGGGGGGTTATGGCTACACCTTC

abundance: few
j_gene: TRBJ1-5
v_gene: TRBV6-1
d_gene: .
CDR3aa: CASSDRTGYSNQPQHF
CDR3nt: TGTGCCAGCAGTGATAGGACGGGATATAGCAATCAGCCCCAGCATTTT